Below, 13 T cell receptor beta chains from the same sample are listed, as sequenced in a study of T cell changes during pregnancy in multiple sclerosis. The assay was immunoSEQ multiplex PCR, and TCRdb's table has in-frame clones only and misses some. The sample lists around 80,000 clones; around 96% were seen once. This material consisted of peripheral blood, taken in the second trimester of pregnancy. The receptors shown here come from a female donor with multiple sclerosis, enrolled in a pregnancy study.

This chain uses TRBV12-5 with TRBJ2-3; tentative D call: TRBD2 (6 bases). This CDR3 has 15 residues. Looked up from germline, CDR1 is LGHNT and CDR2 is FRNRAP. Trimming removed 2 bases at V and 2 bases at J, with 11 bases between. The CDR3, as DNA: TGTGCTAGTGGTTTGTCTGCGGGATACACAGATACGCAGTATTTT. This translates into CASGLSAGYTDTQYF.

This chain connects TRBV29-1 to TRBJ2-3, with TRBD1 matching 7 bases. CDR3 length equals 13 residues. Per the germline V gene, CDR1 is SQVTM and CDR2 is ANQGSEA. J gave up 4 bases and V 3 bases, and 4 bases lay outside the gene matches. CDR3 DNA sequence: TGCAGCGTTGAGCGCCAGGGGGCAGATACGCAGTATTTT. Protein product: CSVERQGADTQYF.

This clone appeared a single time. The chain employs TRBV27 and TRBJ2-3; D is perhaps TRBD2 (5 bases). V gave up 0 bases and J gave up 2 bases, with 12 bases separating them. Germline V gene lookup returns CDR1 MNHEY and CDR2 SMNVEV (reference sequence). CDR3 length: 16 residues. The CDR3 DNA sequence: TGTGCCAGCAGTTTATCGAGGGTACCCCACACAGATACGCAGTATTTT. Encoded protein: CASSLSRVPHTDTQYF.

The chain carries TRBV30 and TRBJ2-2; D not resolved. The CDR3 extends over 13 amino acids. Germline CDR1 reads GTSNPN; CDR2 reads SVGIG (reference sequence). V gave up 2 bases and J gave up 3 bases, with 7 bases separating them. The CDR3 protein is CAWSKRYTGELFF. The DNA for the CDR3 is TGTGCCTGGAGTAAGAGGTACACCGGGGAGCTGTTTTTT.

The chain's CDR3 is CASSQGDRGPSNYGYTF. CDR3 nucleotides: TGTGCCAGCAGCCAGGGTGACAGGGGGCCCTCTAACTATGGCTACACCTTC. The chain uses TRBV4-2 and TRBJ1-2; TRBD1 matches at 10 bases. The junction had 7 bases not matched to a gene; V was cut back by 3 bases and J by 0 bases. The CDR3 sequence is 17 residues long. CDR1 and CDR2 (germline): LGHNA, YNFKEQ.

This chain uses TRBV7-2 with TRBJ2-5; D uncertain. This CDR3 is 12 amino acids long. Trimming pared 2 bases from V and 5 bases from J, leaving 6 bases between. CDR1 and CDR2 (germline): SGHTA, FQGNSA. In nucleotides, the CDR3 is TGTGCCAGCAGCTTATTCGTGGAGACCCAGTACTTC. Translating gives CASSLFVETQYF. The variable domain in full, with the rest retrieved from reference TRBV7-2 and TRBJ2-5, is GAGVSQSPSNKVTEKGKDVELRCDPISGHTALYWYRQSLGQGLEFLIYFQGNSAPDKSGLPSDRFSAERTGGSVSTLTIQRTQQEDSAVYLCASSLFVETQYFGPGTRLLVL.

This chain uses TRBV28 with TRBJ2-7; possibly TRBD1 for D (5 bases). V lost 7 bases and J 1 base, leaving 11 bases between the germline ends. CDR3 length equals 13 residues. The V gene's germline CDR1 is MDHEN and CDR2 SYDVKM. Here the CDR3 DNA reads TGTGCCAGCACGAACAGGCTTTCCTACGAGCAGTACTTC. It translates to CASTNRLSYEQYF.

The chain carries TRBV9 and TRBJ2-2; unclear D gene. The CDR3 covers 14 residues. Trimming pared 0 bases from V and 6 bases from J, leaving 9 bases between. Per germline, CDR1 SGDLS and CDR2 YYNGEE. The DNA of the CDR3 is TGTGCCAGCAGCGTAGAAGGTGGGCCCGGGGAGCTGTTTTTT. It yields the protein CASSVEGGPGELFF.

This clone was picked up one time. The chain links TRBV19 to TRBJ1-2, with 7 nucleotides matching TRBD1. This CDR3 spans 12 amino acids. Germline lookup yields CDR1 LNHDA and CDR2 SQIVND (reference sequence). V dropped 8 bases and J dropped 5; count of bases not matched to a gene: 5. The CDR3 protein is CASSNRGYGYTF. The CDR3 DNA sequence: TGTGCCAGTTCAAACAGGGGATATGGCTACACCTTC.

The chain is built from TRBV13 and TRBJ1-2, with D possibly matching TRBD1 (5 bases). Germline-derived CDR1 and CDR2 are PRHDT and FYEKMQ (reference sequence). This CDR3 spans 15 amino acids. The V gene lost 0 bases and the J gene lost 6 bases, with 14 bases spanning the gap. Here the CDR3 reads CASSLGAGTVDGYTF. CDR3 DNA sequence: TGTGCCAGCAGCTTAGGAGCCGGGACTGTTGATGGCTACACCTTC.

This clone was seen only once. The V gene is TRBV5-5, the J gene TRBJ2-7; D not certain. V lost 4 bases to trimming and J lost 3 bases, with 11 bases between them. CDR3 size: 13 residues. Germline CDR1 is SGHKS and CDR2 is YYEKEE (reference sequence). CDR3 amino acids: CASSGQSGYEQYF. The CDR3 bases are TGTGCCAGCAGCGGGCAGTCTGGCTACGAGCAGTACTTC.

The V call is TRBV29-1, the J call TRBJ2-3; D remains ambiguous. The CDR3 spans 12 residues. Germline V gives CDR1 SQVTM, CDR2 ANQGSEA. V gave up 5 bases and J gave up 3 bases, with 9 bases separating them. The CDR3 nucleotides are TGCAGCGTTCGCGAAGTAACAGATACGCAGTATTTT. Its translation is CSVREVTDTQYF.

The chain links TRBV9 to TRBJ1-3, with D possibly matching TRBD1 (5 bases). In germline, CDR1 is SGDLS, CDR2 YYNGEE. The CDR3 runs 16 residues. Trimming left V 0 bases short and J 7 bases short, with 17 bases between. For the CDR3, the DNA is TGTGCCAGCAGCGTAGGGGGGGACTCTCTGGGGAACACCATATATTTT. It codes for CASSVGGDSLGNTIYF.